The TCR beta chain under discussion was sequenced for a study of immune cell composition in non-small cell lung cancer. Findings and caveats of the study: Squamous lung tumours showed higher top 10 clone scores and clonality than adenocarcinomas. Tumour TCR-beta clonality was not significantly tied to smoking pack-years. Adenocarcinomas with higher top tumour-associated clone frequency had more reactive TILs. Clones >0.5% enriched in tumour were rarer in adenocarcinoma (around 35%) than squamous (approximately 80%).

Per germline, CDR1 SEHNR and CDR2 FQNEAQ (reference sequence). The CDR3 covers 15 residues. V was pared by 5 bases and J by 5 bases, with 6 bases of the junction left unmatched. Libraries were prepared by immunoSEQ multiplex PCR; TCRdb keeps only in-frame clonotypes and omits some of them. The data hold some 9,200 clones, with approximately 70% observed a single time. Of note for this clone: Its antigen is as yet unknown.

Sequencing was performed on lung tumor tissue. The chain couples TRBV7-9 to TRBJ1-4, with TRBD1 identical over 9 bases. The TCR comes from a human donor with non-small cell lung cancer. CDR3 protein: CASSHPGTGNEKLFF. The CDR3 coding sequence is TGTGCCAGCAGCCACCCGGGGACAGGGAATGAAAAACTGTTTTTT. Full variable domain (outside the CDR3, taken from reference TRBV7-9 and TRBJ1-4): DTGVSQNPRHKITKRGQNVTFRCDPISEHNRLYWYRQTLGQGPEFLTYFQNEAQLEKSRLLSDRFSAERPKGSFSTLEIQRTEQGDSAMYLCASSHPGTGNEKLFFGSGTQLSVL.